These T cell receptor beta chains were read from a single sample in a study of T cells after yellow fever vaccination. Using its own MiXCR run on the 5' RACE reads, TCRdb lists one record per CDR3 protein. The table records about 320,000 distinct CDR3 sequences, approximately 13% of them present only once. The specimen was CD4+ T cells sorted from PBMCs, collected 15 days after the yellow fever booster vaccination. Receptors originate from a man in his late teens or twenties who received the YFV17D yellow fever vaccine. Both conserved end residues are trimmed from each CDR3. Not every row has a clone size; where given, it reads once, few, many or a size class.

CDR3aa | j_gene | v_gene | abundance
ASNLGQGLAHGYT | TRBJ1-2 | TRBV7-2 | .
ASSPSASGGVDTQY | TRBJ2-3 | TRBV7-3 | many
ASTLPPGTGDSGELF | TRBJ2-2 | TRBV2 | once
ASSLGVRNQPQH | TRBJ1-5 | TRBV5-6 | many
ASSLPAEQNTGELF | TRBJ2-2 | TRBV7-3 | many
ASRPGQGGSYNSPLH | TRBJ1-6 | TRBV6-2/TRBV6-3 | .
ASSAGGPFNEQF | TRBJ2-1 | TRBV5-1 | .
SARGASGANVLT | TRBJ2-6 | TRBV20-1 | few
ASSPGQGVTNEKLF | TRBJ1-4 | TRBV12-3/TRBV12-4 | few
ASSFSFSGGWNEQF | TRBJ2-1 | TRBV5-5 | few
ASAPEGRDNSPLH | TRBJ1-6 | TRBV4-2 | few
ASGVRSSSYNEQF | TRBJ2-1 | TRBV6-5 | .
ASSLRTGVTDTQY | TRBJ2-3 | TRBV5-1 | medium-sized
ASSLEGHGNQPQH | TRBJ1-5 | TRBV9 | .
ASSLALGAYEQY | TRBJ2-7 | TRBV7-2 | .
AMRTSGEETQY | TRBJ2-5 | TRBV10-3 | .
ASSRPDLGEGSPLH | TRBJ1-6 | TRBV4-1 | many
SAQQGAGTDTQY | TRBJ2-3 | TRBV20-1 | .
ASSDRGRGNQPQH | TRBJ1-5 | TRBV19 | few
ASYGARGYT | TRBJ1-2 | TRBV6-5 | .
ASSPRDSFLGTDTQY | TRBJ2-3 | TRBV7-6 | few
ASSLGGAGYEQY | TRBJ2-7 | TRBV5-1 | few
ATSEDGQRRQY | TRBJ2-3 | TRBV24-1 | few
ASSHSGQGYGDTQY | TRBJ2-3 | TRBV4-1 | few
ASSPSGWETQY | TRBJ2-5 | TRBV27 | .
ASRWTDITFTGELF | TRBJ2-2 | TRBV12-3/TRBV12-4 | few
SARDLRGGRFLLEF | TRBJ2-1 | TRBV20-1 | few
ASSWSHLITEAF | TRBJ1-1 | TRBV6-2/TRBV6-3 | few
ASGSRDRGPDTQY | TRBJ2-3 | TRBV28 | .
ASRSPSRDRATTDTQY | TRBJ2-3 | TRBV10-2 | .
ASSLDSYRATDTQY | TRBJ2-3 | TRBV7-2 | many
ASSRQPGDIQY | TRBJ2-4 | TRBV6-1 | many
ASRPTGGDEQF | TRBJ2-1 | TRBV6-5 | many
ASSELEGGQPQH | TRBJ1-5 | TRBV2 | many
ASSQTYGTISNQPQH | TRBJ1-5 | TRBV7-2 | few
ASSYEFRDQPQH | TRBJ1-5 | TRBV6-2/TRBV6-3 | .
ASSAQGAYSGNTIY | TRBJ1-3 | TRBV9 | few
ASSFRLAGGSGTQY | TRBJ2-5 | TRBV11-2 | .
ASSLGLVNTEAF | TRBJ1-1 | TRBV7-2 | .
ASSRERGPDTEAF | TRBJ1-1 | TRBV2 | .
ASKVWGVGWKTQY | TRBJ2-5 | TRBV4-1 | .
ASSQEGRVGETQY | TRBJ2-5 | TRBV4-1 | .
ASSRQGAYNEQF | TRBJ2-1 | TRBV7-2 | once
ASTQGTVTNEKLF | TRBJ1-4 | TRBV7-9 | .
ARPGLAGTLSD | TRBJ2-7 | TRBV21-1 | few
ASSLVFSGTEAF | TRBJ1-1 | TRBV7-2 | few
ASSPRPVEEGGYT | TRBJ1-2 | TRBV27 | few
ASSPGLAAMYQETQY | TRBJ2-5 | TRBV6-2/TRBV6-3 | .
ASSPYDVSSYEQY | TRBJ2-7 | TRBV5-1 | many
ASRAGTSPTGELF | TRBJ2-2 | TRBV12-3/TRBV12-4 | few
ATSEGLAGAGETQY | TRBJ2-5 | TRBV24-1 | .
ASSLMTSQDTQY | TRBJ2-3 | TRBV5-1 | few
ASSFLPGELF | TRBJ2-2 | TRBV7-3 | few